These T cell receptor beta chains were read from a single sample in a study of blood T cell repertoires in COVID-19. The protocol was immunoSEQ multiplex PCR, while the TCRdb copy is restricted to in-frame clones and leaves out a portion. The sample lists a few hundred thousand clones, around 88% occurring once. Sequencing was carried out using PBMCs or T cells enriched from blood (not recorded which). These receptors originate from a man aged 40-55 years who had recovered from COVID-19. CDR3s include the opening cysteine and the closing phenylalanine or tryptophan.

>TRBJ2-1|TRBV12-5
CASGLSRTSGRSYNEQFF
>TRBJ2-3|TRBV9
CASTQGSSTDTQYF
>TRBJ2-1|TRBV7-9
CASSSTGERSSYNEQFF
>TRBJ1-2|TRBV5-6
CASSLLGAEYGYTF
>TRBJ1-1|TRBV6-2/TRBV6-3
CASSPPATEAFF
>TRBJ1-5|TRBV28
CASSGLGQPRINQPQHF
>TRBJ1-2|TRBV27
CASSLRGGSGGYTF
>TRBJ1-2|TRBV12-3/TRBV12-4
CASRTEGSRGYTF
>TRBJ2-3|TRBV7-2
CASSLGRFSDTQYF
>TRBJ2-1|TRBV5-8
CASSYDRGTGIWNEQFF
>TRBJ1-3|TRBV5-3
CARSGSYWTTGNTIYF
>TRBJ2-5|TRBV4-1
CASSPSLADAYQETQYF
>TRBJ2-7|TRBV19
CASSIRGTGIYEQYF
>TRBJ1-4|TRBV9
CASSAGVRLEEKLFF
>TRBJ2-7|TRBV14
CASSQGAGAGYEQYF
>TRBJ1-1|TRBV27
CASSLSGGDTEAFF
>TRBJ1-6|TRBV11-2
CASSLAQFNSPLHF
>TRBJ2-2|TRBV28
CASRDGRGVTGELFF
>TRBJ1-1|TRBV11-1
CASSPRVSEAFF
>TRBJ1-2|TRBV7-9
CASSLGRDRDPYGYTF
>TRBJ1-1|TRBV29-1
CSGSFGENTEAFF
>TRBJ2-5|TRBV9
CASSFTGTGIKTQYF
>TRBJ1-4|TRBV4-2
CASSQDHSGNEKLFF
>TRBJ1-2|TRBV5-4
CASSGGQINYGYTF
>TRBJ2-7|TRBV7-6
CASSLAQGGTSSYEQYF
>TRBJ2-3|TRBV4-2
CASSQDLDSGGYIDTQYF
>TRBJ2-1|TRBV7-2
CASSPQSGGAGDEQFF
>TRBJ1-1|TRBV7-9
CASSKDRRNTEAFF
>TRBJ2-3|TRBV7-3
CASQLAGETDTQYF
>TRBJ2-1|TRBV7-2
CASSSPGKGARNEQFF
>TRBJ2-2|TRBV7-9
CASSPLTARRSTGELFF
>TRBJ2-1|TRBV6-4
CASSDSGLATRNEQFF
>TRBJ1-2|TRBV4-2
CASPPRCRAWAGYTF
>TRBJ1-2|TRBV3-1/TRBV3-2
CASSQTRPISYGYTF
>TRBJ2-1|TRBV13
CASSSVAGGSYNEQFF
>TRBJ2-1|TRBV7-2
CASSLVQAVNEQFF
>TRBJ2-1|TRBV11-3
CASSLAQGLSSYNEQFF
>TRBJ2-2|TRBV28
CASSLTTTGRAGELFF
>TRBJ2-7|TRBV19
CASSARDRGAGLRSYEQYF
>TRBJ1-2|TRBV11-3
CASSWDSNNYGYTF
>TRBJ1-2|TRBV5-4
CASSLAVRANYGYTF
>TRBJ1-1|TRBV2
CASSLWAAADPTEAFF
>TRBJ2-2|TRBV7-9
CASSSWTSGGAVGELFF
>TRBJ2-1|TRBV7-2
CASSLTSGGSYNEQFF
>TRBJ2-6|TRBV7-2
CASSLAGAAAGANVLTF
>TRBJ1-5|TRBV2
CASREGAGRSQPQHF
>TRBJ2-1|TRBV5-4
CASSLGTSGRMSEQFF
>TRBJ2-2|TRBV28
CAIGIVEELFF
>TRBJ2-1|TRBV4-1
CASSTRTSVTFF